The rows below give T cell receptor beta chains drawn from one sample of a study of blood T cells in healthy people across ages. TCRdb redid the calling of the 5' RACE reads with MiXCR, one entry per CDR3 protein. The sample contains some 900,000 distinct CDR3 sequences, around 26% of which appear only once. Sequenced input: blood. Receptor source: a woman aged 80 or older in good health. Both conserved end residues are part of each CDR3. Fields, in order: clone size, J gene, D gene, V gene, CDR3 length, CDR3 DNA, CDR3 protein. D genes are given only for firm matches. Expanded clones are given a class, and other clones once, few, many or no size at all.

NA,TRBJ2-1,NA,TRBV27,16,TGTGCCAGCAGCTTACTGATCGGACACTCCTACAATGAGCAGTTCTTC,CASSLLIGHSYNEQFF
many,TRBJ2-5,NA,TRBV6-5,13,TGTGCCAGCAGTTACACGGCTCAAGAGACCCAGTACTTC,CASSYTAQETQYF
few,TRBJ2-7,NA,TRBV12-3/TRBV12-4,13,TGTGCCAGCAGTTTCCGTAGGAGGTACGAGCAGTACTTC,CASSFRRRYEQYF
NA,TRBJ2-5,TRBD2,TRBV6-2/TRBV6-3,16,TGTGCCAGCAGCCGCCCCTCGGCGGGGGGCGAAGAGACCCAGTACTTC,CASSRPSAGGEETQYF
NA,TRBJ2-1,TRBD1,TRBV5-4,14,TGTGCCAGCAGCGCACGGACAGGGGACGATGAGCAGTTCTTC,CASSARTGDDEQFF
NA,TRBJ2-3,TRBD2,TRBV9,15,TGTGCCAGCAGCCGTAGCGGGGGGGTCCCAGATACGCAGTATTTT,CASSRSGGVPDTQYF
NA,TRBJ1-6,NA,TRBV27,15,TGTGCCAGCAGGGGGGCCCAAACATCTAATTCACCCCTCCACTTT,CASRGAQTSNSPLHF
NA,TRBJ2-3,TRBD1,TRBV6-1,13,TGTGCCAGCGGGACAGGGTTCACAGATACGCGGTATTTT,CASGTGFTDTRYF
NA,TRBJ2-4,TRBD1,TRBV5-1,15,TGCACCAGTAGCTTGGAAACCACAGGGGGCGGGGAGCAGTACTTC,CTSSLETTGGGEQYF
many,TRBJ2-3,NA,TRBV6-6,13,TGTGCCAGCAGAAGCGTCCGCACAGATACGCAGTATTTT,CASRSVRTDTQYF
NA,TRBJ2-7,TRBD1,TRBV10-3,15,TGTGCCATCAGTGAAGGGGGCGGTTCCTACAATGAGCAGTACTTC,CAISEGGGSYNEQYF
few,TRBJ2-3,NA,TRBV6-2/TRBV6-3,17,TGTGCCAGCAGACCCACAAGCTCCTACGCCCCCTCAGATACGCAGTATTTT,CASRPTSSYAPSDTQYF
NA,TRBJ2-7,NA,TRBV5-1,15,TGCGCCAGCAGCTTGGAATGGGATACTACCTACGAGCAGTACTTC,CASSLEWDTTYEQYF
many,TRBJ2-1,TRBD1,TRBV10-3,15,TGTGCCATCCGACCAGGCCAGGGGGCCCGCAATGAGCAGTTCTTC,CAIRPGQGARNEQFF
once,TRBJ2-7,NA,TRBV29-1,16,TGCAGCGCTCTCCCGTCATTCCGGGACCGGGGATGCGAGCAGTACTTC,CSALPSFRDRGCEQYF
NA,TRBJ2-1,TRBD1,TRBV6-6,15,TGTGCCAGCAGATGGCAGGGGGAACTTAACAATGAGCAGTTCTTC,CASRWQGELNNEQFF
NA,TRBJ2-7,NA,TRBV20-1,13,TGCAGTGCGCATGGGGGGCGTTCCTACAAGCAGTACTTC,CSAHGGRSYKQYF
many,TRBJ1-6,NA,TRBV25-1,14,TGTGCCAGCTCGAGGGGCTCCTATAATTCACCCCTCCACTTT,CASSRGSYNSPLHF
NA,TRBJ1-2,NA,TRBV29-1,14,TGCAGCGTCCAGGACCGCGAGGGCATCTATGGCTACACCTTC,CSVQDREGIYGYTF
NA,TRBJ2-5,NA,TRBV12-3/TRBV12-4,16,TGTGCCAGCAGTCCCTTAACGGGTCCCTCCCAAGGGACCCAGTACTTC,CASSPLTGPSQGTQYF
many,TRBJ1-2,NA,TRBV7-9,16,TGTGCCAGCAGCATGAGTCCCGGACTCGGGGACTATGGCTACACCTTC,CASSMSPGLGDYGYTF
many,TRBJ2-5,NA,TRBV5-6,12,TGTGCCAGTCACAGGGTCCAAGAGACCCAGTACTTC,CASHRVQETQYF
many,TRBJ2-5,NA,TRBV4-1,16,TGCGCCAGCAGCCAAGCCAATCGGGCCCTTCAAGAGACCCAGTACTTC,CASSQANRALQETQYF
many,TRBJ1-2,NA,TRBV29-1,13,TGCAGCGTTGAAAGGACAGACCTTTATGGCTACACCTTC,CSVERTDLYGYTF
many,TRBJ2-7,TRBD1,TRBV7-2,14,TGTGCCAGCAGACCCGGGACAGGGTTCTACGAGCAGTACTTC,CASRPGTGFYEQYF
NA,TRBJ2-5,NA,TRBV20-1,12,TGCAGTGCTAGTCCCCAATGGGAGACCCAGTACTTC,CSASPQWETQYF
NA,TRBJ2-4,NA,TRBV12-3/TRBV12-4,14,TGTGCCAGCAGTGACAACTATAGCAATCAGCCCCAGTACTTC,CASSDNYSNQPQYF
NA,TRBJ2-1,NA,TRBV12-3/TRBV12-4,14,TGTGCCAGCAGTCGAGGGGGGAGATACAATGAGCAGTTCTTC,CASSRGGRYNEQFF
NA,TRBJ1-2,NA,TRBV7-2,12,TGTGCCAGCAGCTTAGGGGGGGAGGGCTACATCTTC,CASSLGGEGYIF
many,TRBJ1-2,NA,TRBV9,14,TGTGCCAGCAGCTTCGACGGAACCAACTATGGCTACACCTTC,CASSFDGTNYGYTF
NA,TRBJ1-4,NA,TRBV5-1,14,TGCGCCAGCAGCTTGTCACGCCAGGATGAAAAACTGTTTTTT,CASSLSRQDEKLFF
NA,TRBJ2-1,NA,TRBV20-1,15,TGCAGTGCTAGAGATTTGGAGAATAGCTACAATGAGCAGTTCTTC,CSARDLENSYNEQFF
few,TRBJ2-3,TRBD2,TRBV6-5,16,TGTGCCAGCAACCCCTACGGGGGGAAAAGCACAGATACGCAGTATTTT,CASNPYGGKSTDTQYF
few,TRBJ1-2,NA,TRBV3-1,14,TGTGCCAGCAGCCAAGCTGGAGATTACTATGGCTACACCTTC,CASSQAGDYYGYTF
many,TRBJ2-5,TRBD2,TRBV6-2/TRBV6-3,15,TGTGCCAGCAGTTACTACGGACTAGTCGGGGAGACCCAGTACTTC,CASSYYGLVGETQYF
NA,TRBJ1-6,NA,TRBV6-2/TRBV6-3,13,TGTGCCAGCAGTTCGAACGCGAATTCACCCCTCCACTTT,CASSSNANSPLHF
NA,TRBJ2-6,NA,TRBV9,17,TGTGCCAGCAGCGGCAGGGGAGCCGGCTCTGGGGCCAACGTCCGGACTTTC,CASSGRGAGSGANVRTF
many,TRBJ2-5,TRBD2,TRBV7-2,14,TGTGCCAGCAGCTCCGGGGGGGCTGGTGAGACCCAGTACTTC,CASSSGGAGETQYF
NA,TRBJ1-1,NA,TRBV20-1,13,TGCAGTGCTTCCGGGACATCTACCCTGAGGGCTTTCTTT,CSASGTSTLRAFF